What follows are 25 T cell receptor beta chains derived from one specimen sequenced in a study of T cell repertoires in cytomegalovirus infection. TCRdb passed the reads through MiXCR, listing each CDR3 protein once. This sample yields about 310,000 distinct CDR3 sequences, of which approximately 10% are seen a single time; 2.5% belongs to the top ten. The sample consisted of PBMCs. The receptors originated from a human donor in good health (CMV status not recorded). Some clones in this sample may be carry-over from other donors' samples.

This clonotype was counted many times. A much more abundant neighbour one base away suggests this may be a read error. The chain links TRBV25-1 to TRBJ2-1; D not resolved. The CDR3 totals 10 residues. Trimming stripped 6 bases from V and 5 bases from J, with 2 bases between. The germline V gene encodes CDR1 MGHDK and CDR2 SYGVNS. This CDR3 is CASSHNEQFF. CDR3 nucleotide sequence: TGTGCCAGCAGCCACAATGAGCAGTTCTTC. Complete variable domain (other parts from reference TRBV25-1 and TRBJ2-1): EADIYQTPRYLVIGTGKKITLECSQTMGHDKMYWYQQDPGMELHLIHYSYGVNSTEKGDLSSESTVSRIRTEHFPLTLESARPSHTSQYLCASSHNEQFFGPGTRLTVL.

As DNA, the CDR3 is TGTGCTCTCTCGCCAGGGCCAAATCAGCCCCAGCATTTT. As protein: CALSPGPNQPQHF. The V gene is TRBV28, the J gene TRBJ1-5; D is possibly TRBD1 (5 bases). The germline gives CDR1 MDHEN, CDR2 SYDVKM. The CDR3 length is 13 residues.

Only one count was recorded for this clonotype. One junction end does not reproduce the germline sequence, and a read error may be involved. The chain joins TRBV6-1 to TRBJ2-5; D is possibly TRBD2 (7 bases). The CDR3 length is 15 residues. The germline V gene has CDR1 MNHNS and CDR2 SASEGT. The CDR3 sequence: CASSEAGDRREIQYF. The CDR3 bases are TGTGCCAGCAGTGAAGCGGGTGACAGGCGGGAGATCCAGTACTTC.

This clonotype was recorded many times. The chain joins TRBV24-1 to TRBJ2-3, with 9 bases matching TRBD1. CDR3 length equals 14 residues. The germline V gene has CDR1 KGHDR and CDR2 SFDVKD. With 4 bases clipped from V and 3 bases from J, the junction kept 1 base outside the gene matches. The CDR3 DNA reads TGTGCCACCAGTGAGGGGACAGGGACAGATACGCAGTATTTT. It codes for CATSEGTGTDTQYF.

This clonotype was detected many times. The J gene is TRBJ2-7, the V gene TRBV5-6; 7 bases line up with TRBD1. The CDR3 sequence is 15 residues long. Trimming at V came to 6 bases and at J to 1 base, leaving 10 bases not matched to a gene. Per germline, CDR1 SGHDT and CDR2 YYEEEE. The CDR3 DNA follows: TGTGCCAGCACCATATACGGCAGGGGGTCCTACGAGCAGTACTTC. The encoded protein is CASTIYGRGSYEQYF.

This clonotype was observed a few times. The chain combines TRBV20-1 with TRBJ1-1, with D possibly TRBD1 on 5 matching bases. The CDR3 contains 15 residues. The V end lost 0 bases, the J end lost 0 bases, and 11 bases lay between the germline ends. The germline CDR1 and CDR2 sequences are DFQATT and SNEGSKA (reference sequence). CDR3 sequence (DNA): TGCAGTGCTAGAGATTCGAACAGGTTGAACACTGAAGCTTTCTTT. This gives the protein CSARDSNRLNTEAFF.

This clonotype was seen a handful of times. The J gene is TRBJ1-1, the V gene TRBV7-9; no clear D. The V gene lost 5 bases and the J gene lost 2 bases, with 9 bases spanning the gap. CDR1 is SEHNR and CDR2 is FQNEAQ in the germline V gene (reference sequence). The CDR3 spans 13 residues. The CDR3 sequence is CASSPRDNTEAFF. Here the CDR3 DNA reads TGTGCCAGCAGCCCCCGCGATAACACTGAAGCTTTCTTT.

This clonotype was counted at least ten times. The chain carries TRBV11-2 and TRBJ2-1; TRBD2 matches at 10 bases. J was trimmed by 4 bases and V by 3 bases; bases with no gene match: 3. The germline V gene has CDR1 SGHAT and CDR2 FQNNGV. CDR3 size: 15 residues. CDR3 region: CASSFGLADYNEQFF. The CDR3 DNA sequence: TGTGCCAGCAGCTTTGGACTAGCGGATTACAATGAGCAGTTCTTC.

The CDR3 bases are TGCAGTGCTAGAGATCGCAGGGTGGACTACTACGAGCAGTACGTC. Its protein product is CSARDRRVDYYEQYV. The rearrangement joins TRBV20-1 to TRBJ2-7; D may be TRBD2 (6 bases). Germline loops: CDR1 DFQATT, CDR2 SNEGSKA (reference sequence). CDR3 length: 15 residues. Deletions cut 0 bases from V and 3 bases from J, with 15 bases between.

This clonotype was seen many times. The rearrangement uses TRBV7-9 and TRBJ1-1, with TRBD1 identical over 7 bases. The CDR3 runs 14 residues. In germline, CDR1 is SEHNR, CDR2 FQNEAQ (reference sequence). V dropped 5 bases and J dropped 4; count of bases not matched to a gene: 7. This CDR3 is CASSRQGAGTEAFF. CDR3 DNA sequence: TGTGCCAGCAGCAGACAGGGAGCCGGCACTGAAGCTTTCTTT.

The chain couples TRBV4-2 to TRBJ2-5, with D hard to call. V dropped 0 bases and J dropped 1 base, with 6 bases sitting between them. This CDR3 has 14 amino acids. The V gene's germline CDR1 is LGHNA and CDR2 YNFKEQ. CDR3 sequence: CASSQEIAQETQYF. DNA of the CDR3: TGTGCCAGCAGCCAAGAGATAGCCCAAGAGACCCAGTACTTC.

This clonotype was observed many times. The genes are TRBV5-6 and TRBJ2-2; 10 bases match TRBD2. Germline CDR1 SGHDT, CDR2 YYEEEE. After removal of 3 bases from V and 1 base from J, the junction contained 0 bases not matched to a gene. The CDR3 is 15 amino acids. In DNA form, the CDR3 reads TGTGCCAGCAGCTGGACTAGCGGGAACACCGGGGAGCTGTTTTTT. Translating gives CASSWTSGNTGELFF.

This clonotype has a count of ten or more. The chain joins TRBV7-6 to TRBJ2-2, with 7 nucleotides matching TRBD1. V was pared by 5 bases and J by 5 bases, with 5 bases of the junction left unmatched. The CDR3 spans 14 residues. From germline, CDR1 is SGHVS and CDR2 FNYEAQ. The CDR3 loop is CASSQGQATGELFF. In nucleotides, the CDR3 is TGTGCCAGCAGCCAAGGACAGGCGACCGGGGAGCTGTTTTTT.

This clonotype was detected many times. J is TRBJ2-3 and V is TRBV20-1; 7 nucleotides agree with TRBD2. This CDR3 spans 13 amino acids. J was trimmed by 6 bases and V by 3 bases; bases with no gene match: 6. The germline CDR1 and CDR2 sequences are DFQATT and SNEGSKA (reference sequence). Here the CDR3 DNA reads TGCAGTGCTAGGGCGGGGCGGGAGGATACGCAGTATTTT. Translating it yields CSARAGREDTQYF.

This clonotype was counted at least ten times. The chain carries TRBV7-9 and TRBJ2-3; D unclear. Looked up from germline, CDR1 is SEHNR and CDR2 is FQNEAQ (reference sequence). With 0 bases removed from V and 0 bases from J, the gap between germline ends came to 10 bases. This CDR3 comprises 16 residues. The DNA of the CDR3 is TGTGCCAGCAGCTTAGCGGATAAACTTAGCACAGATACGCAGTATTTT. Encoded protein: CASSLADKLSTDTQYF.

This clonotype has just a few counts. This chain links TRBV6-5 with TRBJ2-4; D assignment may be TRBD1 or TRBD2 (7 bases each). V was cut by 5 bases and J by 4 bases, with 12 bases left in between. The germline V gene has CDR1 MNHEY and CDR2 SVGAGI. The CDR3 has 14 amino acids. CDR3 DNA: TGTGCCAGCAGTAACAGGGGAGGGAAAAACATTCAGTACTTC. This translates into CASSNRGGKNIQYF.

The CDR3 loop reads CASSFHPDRGLNTEAFF. The CDR3, as DNA: TGTGCCAGCAGTTTCCACCCCGACAGGGGCTTGAACACTGAAGCTTTCTTT. The chain combines TRBV12-3 or TRBV12-4 with TRBJ1-1, with 8 nucleotides matching TRBD1. Germline trimming cut 3 bases from V and 0 bases from J; bases unmatched to any gene: 9. This CDR3 spans 17 amino acids.

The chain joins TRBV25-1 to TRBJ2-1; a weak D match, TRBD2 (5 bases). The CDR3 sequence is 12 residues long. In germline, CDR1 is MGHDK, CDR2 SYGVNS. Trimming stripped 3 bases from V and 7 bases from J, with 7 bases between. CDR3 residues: CASSDPGNEQFF. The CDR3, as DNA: TGTGCCAGCAGTGACCCGGGGAATGAGCAGTTCTTC.

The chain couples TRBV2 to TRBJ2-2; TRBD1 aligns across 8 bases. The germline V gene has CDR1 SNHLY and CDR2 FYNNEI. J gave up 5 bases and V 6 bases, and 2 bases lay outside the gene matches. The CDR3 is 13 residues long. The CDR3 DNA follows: TGTGCCAGCAGATACAGGGGGACCGGGGAGCTGTTTTTT. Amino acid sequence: CASRYRGTGELFF.

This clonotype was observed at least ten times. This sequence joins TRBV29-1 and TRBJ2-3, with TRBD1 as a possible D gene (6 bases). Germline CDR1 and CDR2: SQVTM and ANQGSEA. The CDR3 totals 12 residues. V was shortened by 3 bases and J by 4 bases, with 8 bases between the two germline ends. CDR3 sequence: CSVDAGADTQYF. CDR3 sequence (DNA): TGCAGCGTTGATGCAGGGGCAGATACGCAGTATTTT.

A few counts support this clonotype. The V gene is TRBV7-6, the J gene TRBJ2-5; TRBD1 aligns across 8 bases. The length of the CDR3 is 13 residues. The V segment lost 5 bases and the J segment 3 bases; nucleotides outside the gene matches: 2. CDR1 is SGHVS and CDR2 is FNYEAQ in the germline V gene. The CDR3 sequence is CASSPTGEETQYF. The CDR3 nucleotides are TGTGCCAGCAGCCCGACAGGGGAAGAGACCCAGTACTTC.

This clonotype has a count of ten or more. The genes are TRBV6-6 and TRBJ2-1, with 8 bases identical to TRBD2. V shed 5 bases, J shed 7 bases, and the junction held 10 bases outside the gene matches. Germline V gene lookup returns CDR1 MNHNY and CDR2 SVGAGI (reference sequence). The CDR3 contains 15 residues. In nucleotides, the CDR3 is TGTGCCAGCAGTCCCAGCGGGGGCTTTAGAAATGAGCAGTTCTTC. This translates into CASSPSGGFRNEQFF.

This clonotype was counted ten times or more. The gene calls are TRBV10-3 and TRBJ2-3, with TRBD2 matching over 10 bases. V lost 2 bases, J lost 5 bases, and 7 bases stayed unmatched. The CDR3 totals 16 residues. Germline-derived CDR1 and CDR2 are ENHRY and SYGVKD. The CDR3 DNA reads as TGTGCCATCAGTGAGGCCAGCGGGGGGGCCGGAGATACGCAGTATTTT. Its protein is CAISEASGGAGDTQYF.

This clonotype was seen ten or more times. CDR3 coding DNA: TGTGCCAGCAGTTTAGGGCAGGGAAGATTTGAAGCTTTCTTT. It encodes CASSLGQGRFEAFF. The rearrangement uses TRBV12-3 or TRBV12-4 and TRBJ1-1, with a weak D call TRBD1 (5 bases). Between the trimmed V and J ends, which lost 1 base and 7 bases, there was a span of 13 bases. This CDR3 region has 14 residues.

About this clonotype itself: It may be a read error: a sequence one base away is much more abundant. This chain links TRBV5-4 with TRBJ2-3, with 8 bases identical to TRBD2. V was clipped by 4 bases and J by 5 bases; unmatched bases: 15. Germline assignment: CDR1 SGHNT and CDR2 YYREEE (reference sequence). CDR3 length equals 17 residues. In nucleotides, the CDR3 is TGTGCCAGCAGCCCGGGGATCCCAGCGGGGGCCATAGATACGCAGTATTTT. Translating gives CASSPGIPAGAIDTQYF.